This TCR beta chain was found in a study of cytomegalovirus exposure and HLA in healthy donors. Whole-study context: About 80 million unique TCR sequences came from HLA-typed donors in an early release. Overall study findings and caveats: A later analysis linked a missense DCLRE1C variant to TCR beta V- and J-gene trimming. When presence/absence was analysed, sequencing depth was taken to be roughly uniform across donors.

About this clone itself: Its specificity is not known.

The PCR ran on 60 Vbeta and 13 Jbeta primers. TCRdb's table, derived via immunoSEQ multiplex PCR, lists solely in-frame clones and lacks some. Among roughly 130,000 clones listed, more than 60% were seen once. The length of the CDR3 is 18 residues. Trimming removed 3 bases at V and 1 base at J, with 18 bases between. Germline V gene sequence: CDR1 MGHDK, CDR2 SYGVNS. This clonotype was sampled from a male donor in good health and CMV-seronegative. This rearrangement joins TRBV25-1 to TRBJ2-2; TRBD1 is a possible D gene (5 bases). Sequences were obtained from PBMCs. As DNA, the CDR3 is TGTGCCAGCAGTGAGGAAGGGGTAATTACGGGGAACACCGGGGAGCTGTTTTTT. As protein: CASSEEGVITGNTGELFF.